This paragraph covers one T cell receptor beta chain sequence. Its antigen is unknown. Per-base quality was not reported, and no clone a single base away is much larger than it. The data stem from a study of immune aging and cytomegalovirus after organ transplant (dated by TCRdb to the early 2020s). Some background on the complete study: Three-drug immunosuppression with prednisone, tacrolimus, and mycophenolate was given to all transplant recipients.

Preparation of the library involved single-cell sequencing. Sequencing was performed on an Illumina NovaSeq 6000. For cell capture and library preparation, the team used the BD Rhapsody Targeted mRNA and AbSeq Reagent Kit in a microwell format. Libraries were prepared to cover TCR, sample tags, AbSeq, and targeted mRNA from the Human T-Cell Expression Panel plus custom TOX and TOX2 primers. Sequencing of the libraries was performed on an Illumina NovaSeq. Regarding the original processing steps: The analysis covered 10,000 to 13,000 cells in total, of which 7,000 to 7,500 were CD8 T cells and about 4,500 were CD8 T cells with an identifiable TCR CDR3. On the Seven Bridges Genomics platform, raw data were run through the BD Rhapsody Targeted Analysis Pipeline with V(D)J processing. Quality control, Sample Tag demultiplexing with Lex-BDSMK, clone identification with VDJ Explorer, and Seurat clustering were all done in SeqGeq 1.6.0. A clone was considered non-expanded if it made up <1% of CD8 T cells, and considered a clonal expansion if it made up >2.5% of the sample. The public sequencing data were trimmed at Q25 with fastp and processed into clonotypes with MiXCR by TCRdb, which kept only in-frame beta chains. Rows merge per CDR3 protein into single entries with the most common DNA and genes. The V and J calls were not made by the authors but by TCRdb's processing. This sample has about 20,000 distinct CDR3 sequences in its table, and 36% of those were observed once. The ten most abundant clones make up less than 30% of the sample.

Interpreted using the paper, the time point label stands for: five sample-tagged time points from pre-transplant (day -1) to day 368 post-transplant, pooled. PBMC were thawed and then stimulated for over nine hours with a CMV IE-1 overlapping peptide library, with no transport inhibitors added. After being thawed and rested overnight, the cells were stimulated in R10 medium along with CD28/CD49d costimulation. The IE-1 peptide library was made up of 15-amino-acid peptides, each overlapping by 11 amino acids. Each time point was barcoded with BD Single-Cell Multiplexing Kit Sample Tags, pooled, and stained with oligo-conjugated anti-CD45RA plus sorting antibodies. A BD FACSAria III was used to sort CMV-responsive CD8+CD137+ and CD4+CD154+ T cells at 4-way purity. Blood samples were drawn into EDTA vacutainers and processed by Ficoll gradient within 1-24 hours. V is pared back by 0 bases and J by 10 bases, with 9 bases lying between the germline termini. According to the germline V gene, CDR1 reads MNHNS and CDR2 reads SASEGT. The CDR3 has 13 amino acids, counting the end cysteine and phenylalanine. Just the 39-base CDR3 DNA is kept, in frame starting at base 1.

Overall study results and their limits: TEMRA cells made up a larger share of large clones, and the seven largest clones (1904 cells) gained aged and TEMRA cells while losing TCM cells. Aged-phenotype cells increased post-transplant regardless of clone size, earlier in large clones (days 200-264) than small clones, following viremia. Because CD57 was not measured in the sequencing data, a conservative gene-based aging definition was used instead.

The receptor was derived from a female donor who had a heart transplant and CMV viremia. The chain is encoded by TRBV6-1 joined to TRBJ2-2; the D gene cannot be resolved reliably. The specimen was CMV peptide-activated CD4+ and CD8+ T cells sorted from blood, collected at five time points, pooled. The sample's cell subset or site label, decoded: sorted CD8+CD137+ and CD4+CD154+ T cells after about 11 h CMV IE-1 peptide stimulation. The CDR3 has the sequence CASSEAGIEELFF. The bases read TGTGCCAGCAGTGAAGCAGGGATTGAGGAGCTGTTTTTT.